The 21 T cell receptor beta chains below come from one sample, sequenced in a study of cytomegalovirus exposure and HLA in healthy donors. Generated by immunoSEQ multiplex PCR, the TCRdb table keeps only in-frame clones and is missing some. Here the sample spans about 170,000 clones, less than 90% being singletons. The source material was PBMCs. The origin of the receptors is a woman in her thirties in good health and CMV-seronegative.

The rearrangement joins TRBV30 to TRBJ2-3; 8 bases match TRBD1. Per the germline V gene, CDR1 is GTSNPN and CDR2 is SVGIG (reference sequence). V was clipped by 3 bases and J by 6 bases; unmatched bases: 8. The CDR3 sequence is 14 residues long. CDR3 protein: CAWSEGQEGDTQYF. In DNA, the CDR3 is TGTGCCTGGAGCGAGGGACAGGAGGGGGATACGCAGTATTTT.

Of note for this clone: A junction boundary mismatches the germline segment, possibly from a read error. This chain joins TRBV5-4 and TRBJ2-5, with D possibly matching TRBD1 (6 bases). The CDR3 consists of 15 residues. From germline, CDR1 is SGHNT and CDR2 YYREEE (reference sequence). DNA for the CDR3: TGTGCCAGCAGGAAGGGACACCTCGACCAGGAGACCCAGTACTTC. It encodes CASRKGHLDQETQYF.

The CDR3 DNA follows: TGTGCCAGCAGCCTCGCAGGGAACACTGAAGCTTTCTTT. Its translation is CASSLAGNTEAFF. The chain links TRBV11-1 to TRBJ1-1; D remains ambiguous. The CDR3 loop spans 13 amino acids. Germline lookup yields CDR1 SGHAT and CDR2 FQDESV (reference sequence). Trimming left V 5 bases short and J 1 base short, with 8 bases between.

V and J are TRBV6-5 and TRBJ2-7; D might be TRBD1 or TRBD2, each matching 5 bases. V was shortened by 7 bases and J by 4 bases, with 14 bases between the two germline ends. The CDR3 spans 13 residues. Germline CDR1 reads MNHEY; CDR2 reads SVGAGI. The CDR3 loop is CASNQRGPYEQYF. In DNA form, the CDR3 reads TGTGCCAGCAACCAACGGGGACCTTACGAGCAGTACTTC.

The CDR3 here is CASSFSGTGATNEKLFF. In DNA, the CDR3 is TGCGCCAGCAGCTTCTCCGGGACAGGGGCAACTAATGAAAAACTGTTTTTT. The rearrangement uses TRBV4-1 and TRBJ1-4; TRBD1 agrees at 10 bases. V lost 5 bases to trimming and J lost 0 bases; unmatched junction nucleotides: 6. There are 17 residues in the CDR3. CDR1 and CDR2 from the germline V gene are MGHRA and YSYEKL.

The rearrangement uses TRBV28 and TRBJ1-2; TRBD1 agrees at 9 bases. Germline CDR1 MDHEN, CDR2 SYDVKM. V shed 6 bases and J 6 bases; nucleotides not matched to a gene: 8. This CDR3 has 14 amino acids. CDR3 residues: CASSPGTGRDGYTF. The CDR3 DNA follows: TGTGCCAGCAGCCCGGGGACAGGGAGGGATGGCTACACCTTC.

CDR3 sequence: CASSFPRGAGSNQPQHF. The CDR3 nucleotides are TGTGCCAGCAGTTTCCCCAGGGGCGCCGGCAGCAATCAGCCCCAGCATTTT. This chain links TRBV28 with TRBJ1-5, with D possibly matching TRBD1 (6 bases). V was cut by 3 bases and J by 1 base, with 16 bases left in between. Germline V gene lookup returns CDR1 MDHEN and CDR2 SYDVKM. The CDR3 runs to 17 residues.

This clone has a single count. The V call is TRBV5-4, the J call TRBJ2-7; 12 nucleotides agree with TRBD2. The CDR3 length is 17 residues. Germline V gene data show CDR1 as SGHNT and CDR2 as YYREEE (reference sequence). Trimming cost V 0 bases and J 2 bases; bases outside gene matches: 6. The CDR3 DNA is TGTGCCAGCAGCTTGGCTAAGACTAGCGGGAGCCCCTACGAGCAGTACTTC. This gives the protein CASSLAKTSGSPYEQYF.

J is TRBJ2-5 and V is TRBV6-5, with a tentative D call TRBD1 (6 bases). The germline V gene encodes CDR1 MNHEY and CDR2 SVGAGI. The CDR3 is made up of 15 amino acids. Between the trimmed V and J ends, which lost 2 bases and 7 bases, there was a span of 17 bases. The CDR3 reads CASSYVSGAMVTQYF. The CDR3 DNA sequence: TGTGCCAGCAGTTACGTGTCAGGGGCAATGGTGACCCAGTACTTC.

This clone was detected only a few times. The CDR3 sequence is CASSLNSNYGYTF. The CDR3 DNA is TGTGCCAGCAGCTTAAACAGTAACTATGGCTACACCTTC. This chain joins TRBV7-9 and TRBJ1-2; D uncertain. Deletions cut 2 bases from V and 1 base from J, with 5 bases between. Germline CDR1 is SEHNR and CDR2 is FQNEAQ (reference sequence). CDR3 length: 13 amino acids.

The CDR3 DNA sequence: TGTGCCAGCAGCCAAGACGGGACACCTCAAGAGACCCAGTACTTC. This translates into CASSQDGTPQETQYF. This rearrangement joins TRBV14 to TRBJ2-5, with D perhaps TRBD1 (6 bases). Germline loops: CDR1 SGHDN, CDR2 FVKESK. CDR3 length: 15 amino acids. Trimming took 0 bases from V and 2 from J, leaving 10 bases between them.

This clone was found once. The chain carries TRBV7-6 and TRBJ1-2; D gene unclear. This CDR3 comprises 15 residues. Trimming left V 5 bases short and J 1 base short, with 14 bases between. The germline V gene has CDR1 SGHVS and CDR2 FNYEAQ. CDR3 region: CASSPRGEVNYGYTF. The CDR3 nucleotides read TGTGCCAGCAGCCCGCGTGGAGAAGTTAACTATGGCTACACCTTC.

In regard to this clone: Other DNA sequences in this sample translate to the same CDR3. The chain combines TRBV20-1 with TRBJ2-3; D gene unclear. V shed 6 bases and J shed 6 bases, with 10 bases lying between them. This CDR3 contains 11 residues. Germline CDR1 reads DFQATT; CDR2 reads SNEGSKA (reference sequence). The CDR3 protein is CSARTTDTQYF. CDR3 coding DNA: TGCAGTGCACGAACGACGGATACGCAGTATTTT.

The chain couples TRBV25-1 to TRBJ1-1; D call uncertain. The CDR3 is made up of 13 amino acids. Trimming pared 6 bases from V and 1 base from J, leaving 9 bases between. Germline assignment: CDR1 MGHDK and CDR2 SYGVNS. Here the CDR3 DNA reads TGTGCCAGCAGGGCCTGGGAGAACACTGAAGCTTTCTTT. This encodes CASRAWENTEAFF.

The genes are TRBV28 and TRBJ2-1, with D perhaps given as TRBD1 or TRBD2 (5 bases each). The V end was cut by 8 bases, the J end by 0 bases, with 11 bases between. This CDR3 has 14 amino acids. Per germline, CDR1 MDHEN and CDR2 SYDVKM. The CDR3 DNA follows: TGTGCCAGCTACGGGACGAGCTCCTACAATGAGCAGTTCTTC. Encoded protein: CASYGTSSYNEQFF.

This clone was recorded once. The chain couples TRBV6-6 to TRBJ1-1; D remains ambiguous. The CDR3 has 15 amino acids. Germline loops: CDR1 MNHNY, CDR2 SVGAGI (reference sequence). V was clipped by 2 bases and J by 1 base, with 11 bases between them. CDR3 residues: CASSYGSDGNTEAFF. Written as DNA, the CDR3 is TGTGCCAGCAGTTACGGGTCGGACGGGAACACTGAAGCTTTCTTT.

This clone was seen a single time. The chain carries TRBV4-1 and TRBJ1-3; weak D call: TRBD1 (5 bases). The CDR3 contains 16 residues. Germline values: CDR1 MGHRA, CDR2 YSYEKL. Trimming pared 4 bases from V and 0 bases from J, leaving 13 bases between. CDR3 sequence reads: CASSPRDGNSGNTIYF. The CDR3 bases are TGCGCCAGCAGCCCCCGGGACGGAAACTCTGGAAACACCATATATTTT.

V is TRBV16 and J is TRBJ2-1; D might be TRBD2 (7 bases). V gave up 1 base and J gave up 7 bases, with 14 bases separating them. Germline V gives CDR1 KGHSY, CDR2 FQNENV. CDR3 length equals 15 residues. The CDR3 spells CASSQYRGRGNEQFF. CDR3 sequence (DNA): TGTGCCAGCAGCCAATACCGGGGGCGGGGGAATGAGCAGTTCTTC. Together with reference TRBV16 and TRBJ2-1, the CDR3 gives the full variable domain: GEEVAQTPKHLVRGEGQKAKLYCAPIKGHSYVFWYQQVLKNEFKFLISFQNENVFDETGMPKERFSAKCLPNSPCSLEIQATKLEDSAVYFCASSQYRGRGNEQFFGPGTRLTVL.

V usage is TRBV15 and J usage is TRBJ1-6; D is possibly TRBD1 (5 bases). CDR1 and CDR2 from the germline V gene are LNHNV and YYDKDF (reference sequence). The CDR3 consists of 16 residues. V lost 0 bases and J 4 bases, leaving 10 bases between the germline ends. CDR3: CATSREPDMYNSPLHF. For the CDR3, the DNA is TGTGCCACCAGCAGAGAACCGGACATGTATAATTCACCCCTCCACTTT.

This clone was counted between two and nine times. CDR3 protein: CASSPPLDRGHGYTF. In DNA, the CDR3 is TGCGCCAGCAGCCCCCCTCTGGACAGGGGACATGGCTACACCTTC. V is TRBV4-1 and J is TRBJ1-2; 9 nucleotides agree with TRBD1. Germline V gene lookup returns CDR1 MGHRA and CDR2 YSYEKL. CDR3 size: 15 residues. Trimming at V came to 4 bases and at J to 6 bases, leaving 9 bases not matched to a gene.

This clone was detected a few times. The chain is built from TRBV4-3 and TRBJ2-3; TRBD2 matches 12 bases. CDR1 and CDR2 (germline): LGHNA, YSLEER. The CDR3 has 16 amino acids. Trimming removed 0 bases from V and 4 bases from J; junction bases left unmatched: 2. Here the CDR3 DNA reads TGCGCCAGCAGCCAAGATCTAGCGGGGGGGCCAGATACGCAGTATTTT. It translates to CASSQDLAGGPDTQYF.